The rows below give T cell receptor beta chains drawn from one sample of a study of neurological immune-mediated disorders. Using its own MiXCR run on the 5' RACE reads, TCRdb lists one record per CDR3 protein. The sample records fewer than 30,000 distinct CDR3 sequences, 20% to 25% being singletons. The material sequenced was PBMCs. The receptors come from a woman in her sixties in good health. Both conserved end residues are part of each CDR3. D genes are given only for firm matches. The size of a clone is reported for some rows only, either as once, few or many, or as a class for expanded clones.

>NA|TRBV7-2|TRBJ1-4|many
TGTGCCAGCAGCCACCGCGGGGGGGCCCCTCTAACTAATGAAAAACTGTTTTTT
CASSHRGGAPLTNEKLFF
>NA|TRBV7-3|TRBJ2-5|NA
NA
CASSFYICSAREVPTGTQYF
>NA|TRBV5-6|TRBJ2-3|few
TGTGCCAGCAGCTTGTTAGGCCAGGGCACAGATACGCAGTATTTT
CASSLLGQGTDTQYF
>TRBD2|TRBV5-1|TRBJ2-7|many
TGCGCCAGCAGCACTAGCGGGAGGGATTCCTACGAGCAGTACTTC
CASSTSGRDSYEQYF
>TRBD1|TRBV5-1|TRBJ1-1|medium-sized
TGCGCCAGCAGCCCCGGGGACAGACCGAACACTGAAGCTTTCTTT
CASSPGDRPNTEAFF
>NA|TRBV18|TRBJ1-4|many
TGTGCCAGCTCACCAGGGACCCCAAGGGAAAAACTGTTTTTT
CASSPGTPREKLFF
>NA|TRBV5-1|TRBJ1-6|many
TGCGCCAGCAGCTTTGTGTGGGGCTCACCCCTCCACTTT
CASSFVWGSPLHF
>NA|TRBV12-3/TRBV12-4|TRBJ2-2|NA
TGTGCCAGCAGCCACGGATCGGGCACCGGGGAGCCGTTTTTT
CASSHGSGTGEPFF
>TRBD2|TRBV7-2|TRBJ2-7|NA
TGTGCCAGCAGCTTGGAGACTAGCGGGAGCTATTACTACGAGCAGTACTTC
CASSLETSGSYYYEQYF
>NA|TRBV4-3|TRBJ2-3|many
TGCGCCAGCAGCCAAGATCGTGGCGCATCGGATACGCAGTATTTT
CASSQDRGASDTQYF
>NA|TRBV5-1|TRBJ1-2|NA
TGCGCCAGCAGACCGACTGGGGGCCTCGGCTATGGCTACACCTTC
CASRPTGGLGYGYTF
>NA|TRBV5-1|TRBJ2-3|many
TGCGCCAGCAGCTTGGGAGGACAACCCACAGATACGCAGTATTTT
CASSLGGQPTDTQYF
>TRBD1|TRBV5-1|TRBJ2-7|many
TGCGCCAGCAGCCGGTTCCCGGGACAGACGTTCTACGAGCAGTACTTC
CASSRFPGQTFYEQYF
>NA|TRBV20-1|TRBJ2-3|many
TGCAGTGCTAGACAGGTGGGAGATACGCAGTATTTT
CSARQVGDTQYF
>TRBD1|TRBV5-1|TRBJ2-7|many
TGCGCCAGCAGCAATACCGGGACAGGGAACGACGAGCAGTACTTC
CASSNTGTGNDEQYF
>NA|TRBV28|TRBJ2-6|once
TGTGCCAGCAGTTTAGGGAGCTTTGGGGCCAACGTCCTGACTTTC
CASSLGSFGANVLTF
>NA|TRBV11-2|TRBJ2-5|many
TGTGCCAGCAGCCCAAGATGGGAGACAGAGACCCAGTACTTC
CASSPRWETETQYF
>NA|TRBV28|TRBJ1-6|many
TGTGCCAGCAGTTTATTCGTTGGCGGGCTCTTTCGGGCCAATAATTCACCCCTCCACTTT
CASSLFVGGLFRANNSPLHF
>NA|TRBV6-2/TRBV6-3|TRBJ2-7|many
TGTGCCAGCAGTTACTCGAAATGGTGGGAGCAGTACTTC
CASSYSKWWEQYF
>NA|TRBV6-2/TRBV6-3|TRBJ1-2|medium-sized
TGTGCCAGCAGTTACTCTGGATACGGCTACACCTTC
CASSYSGYGYTF